The entry below describes one T cell receptor (beta chain). The data were obtained in a study of T-cell reconstitution after alpha-beta-depleted transplantation in children. V was pared by 4 bases and J by 5 bases, with 18 bases between. Germline CDR1 reads LGHDT; CDR2 reads YNNKEL (reference sequence). The CDR3 is 15 residues long. Unique molecular identifiers were incorporated into the prepared TCRbeta library. TCRdb reprocessed the PCR reads via MiXCR and lists one record per CDR3 protein. The table includes about 340,000 distinct CDR3 sequences, about a tenth detected once. The V gene is TRBV3-1, the J gene TRBJ2-7; TRBD2 might be the D (6 bases). This TCR came from a human donor who donated a stem cell graft to a child with acute lymphoblastic leukemia. The input for sequencing was PBMCs from the stem cell graft donor, taken from the stem cell graft. The CDR3 DNA reads as TGTGCCAGCAGCCGCACGACTAGAAACGGGAACGAGCAGTACTTC. Its protein product is CASSRTTRNGNEQYF.